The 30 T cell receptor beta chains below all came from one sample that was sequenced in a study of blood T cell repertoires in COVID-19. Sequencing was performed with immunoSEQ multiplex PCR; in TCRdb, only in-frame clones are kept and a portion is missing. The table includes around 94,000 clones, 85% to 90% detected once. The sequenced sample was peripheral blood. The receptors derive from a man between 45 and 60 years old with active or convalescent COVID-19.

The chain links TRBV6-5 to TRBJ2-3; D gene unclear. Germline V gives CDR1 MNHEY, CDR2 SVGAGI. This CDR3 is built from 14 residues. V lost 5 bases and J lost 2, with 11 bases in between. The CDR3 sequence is CASSISGYTDTQYF. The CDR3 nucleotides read TGTGCCAGCAGTATCTCAGGCTACACAGATACGCAGTATTTT.

CDR3 in DNA: TGCGCCAGCAGCTTGGCCGACGGACAGATGGAAGAGACCCAGTACTTC. It yields the protein CASSLADGQMEETQYF. V is TRBV5-1 and J is TRBJ2-5, with a tentative D call TRBD1 (6 bases). This CDR3 has 16 amino acids. Germline-derived CDR1 and CDR2 are SGHRS and YFSETQ. Trimming took 0 bases from V and 3 from J, leaving 15 bases between them.

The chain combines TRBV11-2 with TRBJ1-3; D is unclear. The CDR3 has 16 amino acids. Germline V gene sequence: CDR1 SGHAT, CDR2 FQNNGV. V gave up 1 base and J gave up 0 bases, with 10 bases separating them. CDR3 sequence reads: CASSLGAGNSGNTIYF. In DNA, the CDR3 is TGTGCCAGCAGCTTAGGCGCGGGAAACTCTGGAAACACCATATATTTT.

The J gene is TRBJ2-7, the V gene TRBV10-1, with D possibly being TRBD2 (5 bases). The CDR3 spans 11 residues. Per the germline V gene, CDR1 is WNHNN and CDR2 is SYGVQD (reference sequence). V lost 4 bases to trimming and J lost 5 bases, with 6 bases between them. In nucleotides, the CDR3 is TGCGCCAGCAGTGCGGGGAACGAGCAGTACTTC. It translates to CASSAGNEQYF.

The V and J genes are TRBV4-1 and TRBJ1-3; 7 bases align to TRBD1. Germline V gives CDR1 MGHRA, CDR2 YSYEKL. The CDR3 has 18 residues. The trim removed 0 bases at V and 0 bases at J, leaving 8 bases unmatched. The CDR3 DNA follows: TGCGCCAGCAGCCAAGATCCTAGGGGGACAGTCTCTGGAAACACCATATATTTT. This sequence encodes CASSQDPRGTVSGNTIYF.

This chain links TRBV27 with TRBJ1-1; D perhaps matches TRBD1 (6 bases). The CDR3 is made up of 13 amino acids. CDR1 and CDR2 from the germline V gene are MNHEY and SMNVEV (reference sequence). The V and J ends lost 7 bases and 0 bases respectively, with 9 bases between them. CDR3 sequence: CASKGEMNTEAFF. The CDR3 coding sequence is TGTGCCAGCAAGGGGGAAATGAACACTGAAGCTTTCTTT.

The CDR3 coding sequence is TGTGCCAGCAGTACCGCACAGGGGTCGGCGCGAGGGCCCCAGTACTTC. Residues: CASSTAQGSARGPQYF. This chain connects TRBV6-2 or TRBV6-3 to TRBJ2-5; 7 nucleotides match TRBD1. CDR1 and CDR2 (germline): MNHEY, SVGEGT. The CDR3 is 16 amino acids. The V segment lost 5 bases and the J segment 9 bases; nucleotides outside the gene matches: 18.

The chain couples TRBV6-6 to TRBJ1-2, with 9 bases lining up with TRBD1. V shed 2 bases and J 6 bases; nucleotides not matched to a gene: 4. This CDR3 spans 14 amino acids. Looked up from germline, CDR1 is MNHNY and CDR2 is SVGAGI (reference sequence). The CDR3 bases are TGTGCCAGCAGTTACGGCCGGGACAGGGATGGCTACACCTTC. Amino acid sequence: CASSYGRDRDGYTF.

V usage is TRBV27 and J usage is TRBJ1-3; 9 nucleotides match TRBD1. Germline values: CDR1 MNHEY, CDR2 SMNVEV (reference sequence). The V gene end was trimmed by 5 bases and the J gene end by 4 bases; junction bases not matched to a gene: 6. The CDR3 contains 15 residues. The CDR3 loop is CASSRDRAGGNTIYF. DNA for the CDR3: TGTGCCAGCAGTCGGGACAGGGCGGGCGGAAACACCATATATTTT.

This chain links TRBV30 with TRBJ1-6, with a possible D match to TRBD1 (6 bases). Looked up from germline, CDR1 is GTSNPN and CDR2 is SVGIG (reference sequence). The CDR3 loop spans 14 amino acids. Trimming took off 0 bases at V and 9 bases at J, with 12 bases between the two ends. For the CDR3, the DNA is TGTGCCTGGAGTGTACAGGGTTTATTTTCACCCCTCCACTTT. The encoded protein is CAWSVQGLFSPLHF.

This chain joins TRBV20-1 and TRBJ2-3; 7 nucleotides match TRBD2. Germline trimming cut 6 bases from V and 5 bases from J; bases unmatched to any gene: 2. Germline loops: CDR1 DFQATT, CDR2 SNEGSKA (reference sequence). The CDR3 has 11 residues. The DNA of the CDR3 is TGCAGTGCCCGGGGGGTAGATACGCAGTATTTT. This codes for CSARGVDTQYF.

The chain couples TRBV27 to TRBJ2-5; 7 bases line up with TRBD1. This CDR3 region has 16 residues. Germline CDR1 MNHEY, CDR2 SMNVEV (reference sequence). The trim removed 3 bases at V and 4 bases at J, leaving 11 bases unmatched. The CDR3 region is CASSFGYGQARETQYF. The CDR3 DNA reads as TGTGCCAGCAGTTTTGGATACGGACAGGCTCGAGAGACCCAGTACTTC.

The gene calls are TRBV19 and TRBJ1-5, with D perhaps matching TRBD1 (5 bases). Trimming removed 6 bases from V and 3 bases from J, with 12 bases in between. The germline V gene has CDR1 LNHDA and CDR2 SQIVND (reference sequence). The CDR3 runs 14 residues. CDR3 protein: CASSLREANQPQHF. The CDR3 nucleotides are TGTGCCAGTAGCCTCAGGGAGGCCAATCAGCCCCAGCATTTT. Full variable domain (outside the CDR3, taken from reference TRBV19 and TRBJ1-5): DGGITQSPKYLFRKEGQNVTLSCEQNLNHDAMYWYRQDPGQGLRLIYYSQIVNDFQKGDIAEGYSVSREKKESFPLTVTSAQKNPTAFYLCASSLREANQPQHFGDGTRLSIL.

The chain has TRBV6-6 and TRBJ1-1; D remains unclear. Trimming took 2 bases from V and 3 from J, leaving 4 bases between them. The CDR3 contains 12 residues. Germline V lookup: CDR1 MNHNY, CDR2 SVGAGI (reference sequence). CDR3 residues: CASSYPDTEAFF. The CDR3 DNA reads TGTGCCAGCAGTTACCCCGACACTGAAGCTTTCTTT.

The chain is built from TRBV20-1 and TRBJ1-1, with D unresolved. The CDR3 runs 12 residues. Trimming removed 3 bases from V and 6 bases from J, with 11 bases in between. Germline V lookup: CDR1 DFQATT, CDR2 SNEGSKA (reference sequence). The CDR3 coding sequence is TGCAGTGCTAGTCCCATATCAGCTGAAGCTTTCTTT. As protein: CSASPISAEAFF.

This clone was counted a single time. The CDR3 here is CASSLPRIRNSPLHF. DNA of the CDR3: TGTGCCAGCAGTTTACCACGAATTCGGAATTCACCCCTCCACTTT. This rearrangement joins TRBV28 to TRBJ1-6; no clear D gene. Germline-derived CDR1 and CDR2 are MDHEN and SYDVKM. The CDR3 runs to 15 residues. Trimming removed 2 bases from V and 7 bases from J, with 12 bases in between.

Written as DNA, the CDR3 is TGCAGCGTCGGAGGACAGGACAATCAGCCCCAGCATTTT. This gives the protein CSVGGQDNQPQHF. V usage is TRBV29-1 and J usage is TRBJ1-5; 7 nucleotides agree with TRBD1. The CDR3 runs to 13 residues. V shed 6 bases and J 3 bases; nucleotides not matched to a gene: 5. Germline V gene data show CDR1 as SQVTM and CDR2 as ANQGSEA.

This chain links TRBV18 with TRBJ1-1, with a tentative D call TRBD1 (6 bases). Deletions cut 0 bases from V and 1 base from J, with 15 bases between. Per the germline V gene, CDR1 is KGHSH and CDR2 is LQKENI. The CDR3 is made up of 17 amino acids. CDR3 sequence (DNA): TGTGCCAGCTCACCACCGGGGGCTCCACCGGGGAACACTGAAGCTTTCTTT. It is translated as CASSPPGAPPGNTEAFF.

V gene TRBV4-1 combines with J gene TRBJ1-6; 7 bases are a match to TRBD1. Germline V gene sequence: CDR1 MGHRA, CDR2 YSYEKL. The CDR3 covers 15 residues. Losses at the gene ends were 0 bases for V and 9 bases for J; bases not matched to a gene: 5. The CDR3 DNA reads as TGCGCCAGCAGCCAAGATCGCCAGGGGGGTTCACCCCTCCACTTT. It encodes CASSQDRQGGSPLHF.

CDR3 loop: CASSSPGQGSNEQFF. Written as DNA, the CDR3 is TGTGCCAGCAGTTCTCCGGGACAGGGTTCCAATGAGCAGTTCTTC. The rearrangement uses TRBV6-5 and TRBJ2-1; 9 bases match TRBD1. Looked up from germline, CDR1 is MNHEY and CDR2 is SVGAGI. The CDR3 has 15 amino acids. Trimming took 4 bases from V and 6 from J; bases not matched to a gene: 7.

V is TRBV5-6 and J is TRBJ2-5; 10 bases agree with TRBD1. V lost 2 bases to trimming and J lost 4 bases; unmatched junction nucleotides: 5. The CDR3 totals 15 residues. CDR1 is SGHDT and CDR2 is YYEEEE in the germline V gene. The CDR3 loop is CASSFWTGGIETQYF. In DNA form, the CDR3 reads TGTGCCAGCAGCTTCTGGACAGGGGGAATAGAGACCCAGTACTTC.

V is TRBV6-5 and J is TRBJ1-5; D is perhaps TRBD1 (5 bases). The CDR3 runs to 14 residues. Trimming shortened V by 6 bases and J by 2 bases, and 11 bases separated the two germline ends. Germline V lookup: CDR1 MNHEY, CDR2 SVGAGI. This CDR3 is CASRVSGGNQPQHF. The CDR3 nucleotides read TGTGCCAGCAGGGTATCGGGGGGCAATCAGCCCCAGCATTTT.

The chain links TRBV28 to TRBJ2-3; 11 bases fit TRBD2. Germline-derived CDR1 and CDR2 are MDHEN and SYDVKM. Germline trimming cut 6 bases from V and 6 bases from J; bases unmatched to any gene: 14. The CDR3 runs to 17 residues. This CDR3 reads CASRSLAGGSLGDTQYF. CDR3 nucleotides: TGTGCCAGCAGATCCCTAGCGGGGGGTTCCCTAGGGGATACGCAGTATTTT.

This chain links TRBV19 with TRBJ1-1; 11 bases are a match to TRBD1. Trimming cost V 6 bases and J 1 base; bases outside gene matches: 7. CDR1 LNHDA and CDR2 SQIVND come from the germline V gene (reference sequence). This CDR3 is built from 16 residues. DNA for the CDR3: TGTGCCAGTAGCCCCGGGACAGGGGGAAAGAACACTGAAGCTTTCTTT. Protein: CASSPGTGGKNTEAFF.

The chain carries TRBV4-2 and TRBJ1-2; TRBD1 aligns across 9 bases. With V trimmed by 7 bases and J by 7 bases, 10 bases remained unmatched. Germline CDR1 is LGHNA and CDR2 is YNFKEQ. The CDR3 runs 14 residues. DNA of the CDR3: TGTGCCAGCACTGCTTCTACAGGGGGCCCTGGCTACACCTTC. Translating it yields CASTASTGGPGYTF.

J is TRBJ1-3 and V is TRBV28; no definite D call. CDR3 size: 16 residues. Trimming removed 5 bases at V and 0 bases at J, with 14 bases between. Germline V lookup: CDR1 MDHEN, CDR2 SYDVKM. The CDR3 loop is CASSTDRLTSGNTIYF. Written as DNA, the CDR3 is TGTGCCAGCAGTACGGACCGACTAACCTCTGGAAACACCATATATTTT.

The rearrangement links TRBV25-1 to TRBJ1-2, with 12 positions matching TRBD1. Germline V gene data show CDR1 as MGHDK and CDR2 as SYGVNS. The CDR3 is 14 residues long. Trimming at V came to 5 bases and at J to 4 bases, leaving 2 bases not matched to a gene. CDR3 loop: CASSRGQGAYGYTF. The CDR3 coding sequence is TGTGCCAGCAGTAGGGGACAGGGGGCCTATGGCTACACCTTC.

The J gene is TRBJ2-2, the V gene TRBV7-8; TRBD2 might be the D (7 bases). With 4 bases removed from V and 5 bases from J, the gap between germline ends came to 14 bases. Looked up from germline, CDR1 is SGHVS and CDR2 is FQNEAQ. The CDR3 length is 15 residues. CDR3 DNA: TGTGCCAGCAGCTCCGGGGGGCGAGCAACCGGGGAGCTGTTTTTT. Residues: CASSSGGRATGELFF.

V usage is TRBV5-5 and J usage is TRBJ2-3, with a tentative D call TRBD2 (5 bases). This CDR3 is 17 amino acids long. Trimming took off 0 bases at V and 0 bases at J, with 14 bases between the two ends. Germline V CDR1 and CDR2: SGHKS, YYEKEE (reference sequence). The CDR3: CASSLGTRPSSTDTQYF. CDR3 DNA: TGTGCCAGCAGCTTGGGAACTAGACCTTCTAGCACAGATACGCAGTATTTT.

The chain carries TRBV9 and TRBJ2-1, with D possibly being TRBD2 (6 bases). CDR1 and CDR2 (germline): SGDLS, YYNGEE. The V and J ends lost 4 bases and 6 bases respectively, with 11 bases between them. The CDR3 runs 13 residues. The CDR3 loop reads CASSPTRGNEQFF. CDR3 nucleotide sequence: TGTGCCAGCAGCCCGACTAGGGGCAATGAGCAGTTCTTC. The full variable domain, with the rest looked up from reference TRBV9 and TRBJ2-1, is DSGVTQTPKHLITATGQRVTLRCSPRSGDLSVYWYQQSLDQGLQFLIQYYNGEERAKGNILERFSAQQFPDLHSELNLSSLELGDSALYFCASSPTRGNEQFFGPGTRLTVL.